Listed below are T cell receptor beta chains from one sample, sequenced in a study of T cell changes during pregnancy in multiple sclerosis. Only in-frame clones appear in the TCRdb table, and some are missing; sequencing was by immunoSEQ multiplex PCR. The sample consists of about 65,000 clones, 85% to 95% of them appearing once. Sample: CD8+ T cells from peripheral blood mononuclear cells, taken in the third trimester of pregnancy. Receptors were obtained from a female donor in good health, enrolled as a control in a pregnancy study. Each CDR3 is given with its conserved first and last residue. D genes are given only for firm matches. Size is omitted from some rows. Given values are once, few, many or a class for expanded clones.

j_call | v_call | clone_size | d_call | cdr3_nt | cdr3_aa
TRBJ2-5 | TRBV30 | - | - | TGTGCCTGGAGTGTAAGATGGGGGGAAGAGACCCAGTACTTC | CAWSVRWGEETQYF
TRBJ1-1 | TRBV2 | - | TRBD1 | TGTGCCAGCAGCGTGACAGGGGTCACTGAAGCTTTCTTT | CASSVTGVTEAFF
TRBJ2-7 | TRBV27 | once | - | TGTGCCAGCAGTTACTCAGGGGAAGGCGAGCAGTACTTC | CASSYSGEGEQYF
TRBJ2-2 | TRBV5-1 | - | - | TGCGCCAGCAGCTTAAGACAGCGCACCGGGGAGCTGTTTTTT | CASSLRQRTGELFF
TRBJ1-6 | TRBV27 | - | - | TGTGCCAGCAGTCCCCGGGTAGGAACCCCAAATTCACCCCTCCACTTT | CASSPRVGTPNSPLHF
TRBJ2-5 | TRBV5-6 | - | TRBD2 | TGTGCCAGCAGACTCCTAGCGGGGGGGCGAGAGACCCAGTACTTC | CASRLLAGGRETQYF
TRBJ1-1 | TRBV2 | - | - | TGTGCCAGCAGCGAAGGTAGTTTTGATGAAGCTTTCTTT | CASSEGSFDEAFF
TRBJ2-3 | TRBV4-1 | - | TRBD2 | TGCGCCAGCAGCCAAGATTGGGATAGCGGGGGGGATTATACGCAGTATTTT | CASSQDWDSGGDYTQYF
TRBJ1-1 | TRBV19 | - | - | TGTGCCAGCACACCGCGGGGCACTGAAGCTTTCTTT | CASTPRGTEAFF
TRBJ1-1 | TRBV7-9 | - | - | TGTGCCAGCCTGGGCGGGCAGAACACTGAAGCTTTCTTT | CASLGGQNTEAFF